One and the same sample provided the 20 T cell receptor beta chains below, sequenced in a study of beta chain features in type 1 diabetes listed by TCRdb under 2018. Receptor libraries were prepared by the immunoSEQ multiplex PCR assay. The High Capacity cDNA Reverse Transcription Kit was used to reverse transcribe all of the isolated RNA, meaning that expressed TCRB transcripts were what got sequenced. Sourced from immuneACCESS, this table was stored by TCRdb with only in-frame sequences that have V and J called. A share of the clones is absent; for the studies checked, an unresolved V gene accounts for under half, and the remainder has no known explanation. The sample table records about 330,000 clones; around 10% of these occur just once. The ten most abundant clones make up roughly 0.016% of the sample. Sequencing was carried out using naive CD4+ T cells from blood. The cell subset or site label for this specimen denotes: true naive CD4+ T cells. Every receptor here comes from a woman in her 30s in good health.

This clone has a handful of counts. V usage is TRBV18 and J usage is TRBJ1-1; 12 nucleotides line up with TRBD1. The CDR3 covers 14 residues. Germline CDR1 is KGHSH and CDR2 is LQKENI. Losses at the gene ends were 7 bases for V and 6 bases for J; bases not matched to a gene: 6. Written as DNA, the CDR3 is TGTGCCAGCTATACCGGGACAGGGGGCTCTGAAGCTTTCTTT. Its translation is CASYTGTGGSEAFF.

This clone was seen more than once but under ten times. V gene TRBV9 combines with J gene TRBJ2-7; the match to TRBD1 covers 8 bases. This CDR3 is 15 amino acids long. With 3 bases clipped from V and 2 bases from J, the junction kept 7 bases outside the gene matches. CDR1 and CDR2 from the germline V gene are SGDLS and YYNGEE. The CDR3 reads CASSARTGNTYEQYF. CDR3 nucleotide sequence: TGTGCCAGCAGCGCCCGGACAGGGAATACCTACGAGCAGTACTTC.

There are a few counts of this clone. The genes are TRBV4-3 and TRBJ2-3; 8 bases match TRBD2. V shed 4 bases and J 1 base; nucleotides not matched to a gene: 4. Looked up from germline, CDR1 is LGHNA and CDR2 is YSLEER. The CDR3 has 15 amino acids. CDR3 DNA: TGCGCCAGCAGCCCAGCGGGAGTAGGCACAGATACGCAGTATTTT. Translated: CASSPAGVGTDTQYF.

The gene calls are TRBV28 and TRBJ2-4, with D perhaps matching TRBD1 (6 bases). Germline V gene data show CDR1 as MDHEN and CDR2 as SYDVKM. The CDR3 has 19 residues. The V end lost 7 bases, the J end lost 0 bases, and 25 bases lay between the germline ends. This chain's CDR3 is CASIGGDTTSNLAKNIQYF. The CDR3 DNA is TGTGCCAGCATAGGGGGTGACACAACCTCCAATCTAGCCAAAAACATTCAGTACTTC.

The chain has TRBV27 and TRBJ2-7, with TRBD2 as a possible D gene (5 bases). V shed 2 bases and J shed 5 bases, with 28 bases lying between them. Germline loops: CDR1 MNHEY, CDR2 SMNVEV (reference sequence). The CDR3 is made up of 19 amino acids. As DNA, the CDR3 is TGTGCCAGCAGTTTACGGTCCTCGGTGGCCAGGTGGGAGTTCCACGAGCAGTACTTC. This gives the protein CASSLRSSVARWEFHEQYF.

This clone has a handful of counts. The chain combines TRBV28 with TRBJ2-5, with D possibly matching TRBD2 (6 bases). The CDR3 runs to 14 residues. Germline values: CDR1 MDHEN, CDR2 SYDVKM. Trimming left V 2 bases short and J 5 bases short, with 12 bases between. The CDR3: CASSLGGTRETQYF. As DNA, the CDR3 is TGTGCCAGCAGTTTAGGCGGGACTCGGGAGACCCAGTACTTC.

This clone was counted between two and nine times. This sequence joins TRBV7-2 and TRBJ2-7, with D perhaps matching TRBD1 (6 bases). This CDR3 comprises 13 residues. Trimming pared 2 bases from V and 2 bases from J, leaving 7 bases between. Germline CDR1 is SGHTA and CDR2 is FQGNSA. The CDR3 sequence: CASSLWGPYEQYF. CDR3 nucleotides: TGTGCCAGCAGCTTATGGGGGCCCTACGAGCAGTACTTC.

This clone was detected only a few times. The chain is built from TRBV15 and TRBJ1-2, with D possibly being TRBD1 (6 bases). The ends were cut back, 1 base at V and 4 bases at J, with 13 bases in the middle. CDR3 length: 15 residues. Germline assignment: CDR1 LNHNV and CDR2 YYDKDF (reference sequence). The CDR3 sequence is CATSRVGAYSYGYTF. CDR3 in DNA: TGTGCCACCAGCAGAGTGGGGGCATACAGCTATGGCTACACCTTC.

J is TRBJ2-5 and V is TRBV18, with 10 bases identical to TRBD1. J was trimmed by 5 bases and V by 4 bases; bases with no gene match: 7. This CDR3 comprises 15 residues. Germline assignment: CDR1 KGHSH and CDR2 LQKENI. Here the CDR3 reads CASSRGQGEVETQYF. The CDR3 region has the DNA TGTGCCAGCTCACGAGGACAGGGGGAAGTGGAGACCCAGTACTTC.

The chain recombines TRBV27 with TRBJ2-7; maybe TRBD1 (6 bases). The CDR3 loop spans 13 amino acids. Germline assignment: CDR1 MNHEY and CDR2 SMNVEV (reference sequence). V lost 5 bases and J lost 3, with 11 bases in between. This CDR3 reads CASSEDSLYEQYF. Written as DNA, the CDR3 is TGTGCCAGCAGTGAGGACAGCCTCTACGAGCAGTACTTC.

Concerning this clone: Because the CDR3's place on the DNA is in doubt, the DNA is left out and the CDR3 is given as listed by TCRdb. The chain employs TRBV2 and TRBJ2-5; the table names TRBD2, a call not compared with the DNA. Termini included, the CDR3 measures 17 amino acids. CDR1 SNHLY and CDR2 FYNNEI come from the germline V gene. This CDR3 reads CASSLRAGTSGQETQYF.

This chain uses TRBV5-4 with TRBJ2-3; TRBD2 aligns across 12 bases. The CDR3 runs 14 residues. The trim removed 2 bases at V and 14 bases at J, leaving 9 bases unmatched. The germline gives CDR1 SGHNT, CDR2 YYREEE (reference sequence). The CDR3 DNA reads as TGTGCCAGCAGCTTCCTGACTAGCGGGAGAATTTGGTATTTT. This encodes CASSFLTSGRIWYF.

The V gene is TRBV5-1, the J gene TRBJ2-3; D remains ambiguous. Trimming left V 3 bases short and J 0 bases short, with 5 bases between. This CDR3 has 13 amino acids. CDR1 and CDR2 (germline): SGHRS, YFSETQ. As DNA, the CDR3 is TGCGCCAGCAGCTCGACTAGCACAGATACGCAGTATTTT. It yields the protein CASSSTSTDTQYF.

The chain recombines TRBV29-1 with TRBJ2-1; 12 nucleotides agree with TRBD2. This CDR3 is built from 16 residues. The V gene end was trimmed by 3 bases and the J gene end by 12 bases; junction bases not matched to a gene: 15. Per germline, CDR1 SQVTM and CDR2 ANQGSEA. CDR3 sequence: CSVDSLPGLAGVGQFF. CDR3 in DNA: TGCAGCGTTGATTCACTTCCGGGACTAGCGGGTGTTGGGCAGTTCTTC.

Details on this clone: Other DNA sequences within the sample encode an identical CDR3. The chain couples TRBV9 to TRBJ2-5; D is unclear. Looked up from germline, CDR1 is SGDLS and CDR2 is YYNGEE. The V end was cut by 0 bases, the J end by 1 base, with 7 bases between. The CDR3 extends over 14 amino acids. The CDR3 spells CASSVGPGQETQYF. In nucleotides, the CDR3 is TGTGCCAGCAGCGTAGGGCCAGGCCAAGAGACCCAGTACTTC.

This clone was counted only a few times. The V and J genes are TRBV29-1 and TRBJ2-7; 7 bases match TRBD1. V dropped 1 base and J dropped 3; count of bases not matched to a gene: 6. Germline-derived CDR1 and CDR2 are SQVTM and ANQGSEA. The CDR3 totals 14 residues. CDR3 sequence reads: CSVEGAQGFYEQYF. DNA for the CDR3: TGCAGCGTTGAAGGCGCACAGGGGTTCTACGAGCAGTACTTC.

The chain uses TRBV5-4 and TRBJ1-1; 9 bases map to TRBD1. The CDR3 is made up of 15 amino acids. With V trimmed by 0 bases and J by 11 bases, 11 bases remained unmatched. Germline-derived CDR1 and CDR2 are SGHNT and YYREEE (reference sequence). The CDR3 region has the DNA TGTGCCAGCAGCTTGGTGAAGACAGGGGGGGGAACGGCTTTCTTT. It translates to CASSLVKTGGGTAFF.

The sample holds a few counts of this clone. The same CDR3 is also encoded by other DNA sequences in this sample. Here the CDR3 DNA reads TGTGCCAGCAGCTTTGCGGGAGGCCCCACAGATACGCAGTATTTT. Its protein is CASSFAGGPTDTQYF. This chain connects TRBV7-2 to TRBJ2-3, with 8 nucleotides matching TRBD2. The germline V gene encodes CDR1 SGHTA and CDR2 FQGNSA. Germline trimming cut 3 bases from V and 2 bases from J; bases unmatched to any gene: 4. CDR3 length: 15 residues.

This rearrangement joins TRBV14 to TRBJ1-2; TRBD1 might be the D (6 bases). The CDR3 is made up of 13 amino acids. Germline V lookup: CDR1 SGHDN, CDR2 FVKESK. V lost 4 bases and J 7 bases, leaving 13 bases between the germline ends. The CDR3 reads CASSRNRVFGYTF. The CDR3 DNA reads as TGTGCCAGCAGCCGCAACAGGGTGTTTGGCTACACCTTC.

This clone was recorded a few times. V and J are TRBV5-6 and TRBJ2-5; possibly TRBD1 for D (5 bases). The germline CDR1 and CDR2 sequences are SGHDT and YYEEEE. This CDR3 has 14 residues. The V and J ends lost 0 bases and 5 bases respectively, with 11 bases between them. The CDR3 nucleotides read TGTGCCAGCAGCTTGGGACAGCCGGTGGAGACCCAGTACTTC. Protein sequence: CASSLGQPVETQYF.